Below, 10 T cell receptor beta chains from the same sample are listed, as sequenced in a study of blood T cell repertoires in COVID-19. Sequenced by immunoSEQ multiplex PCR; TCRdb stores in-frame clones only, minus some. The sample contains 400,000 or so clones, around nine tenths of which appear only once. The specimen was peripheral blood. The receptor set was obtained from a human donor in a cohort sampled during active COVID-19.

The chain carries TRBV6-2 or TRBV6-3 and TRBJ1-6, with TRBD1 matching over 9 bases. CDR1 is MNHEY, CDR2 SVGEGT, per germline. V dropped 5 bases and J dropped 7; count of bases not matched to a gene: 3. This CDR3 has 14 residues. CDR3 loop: CASSRQGENSPLHF. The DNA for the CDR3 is TGTGCCAGCAGTCGACAGGGGGAAAATTCACCCCTCCACTTT.

CDR3 residues: CASTIAGTGASPLHF. The CDR3 DNA follows: TGTGCCAGCACGATAGCCGGGACAGGGGCATCACCCCTCCACTTT. V and J are TRBV2 and TRBJ1-6; 10 bases agree with TRBD1. The trim removed 7 bases at V and 10 bases at J, leaving 10 bases unmatched. Germline CDR1 reads SNHLY; CDR2 reads FYNNEI. The CDR3 has 15 residues.

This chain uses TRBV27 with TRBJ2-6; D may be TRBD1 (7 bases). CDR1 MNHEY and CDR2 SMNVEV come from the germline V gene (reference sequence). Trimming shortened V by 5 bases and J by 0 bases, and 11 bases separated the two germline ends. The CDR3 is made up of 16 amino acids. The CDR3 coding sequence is TGTGCCAGCAGTCAGGGGGGACCCTCTGGGGCCAACGTCCTGACTTTC. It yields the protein CASSQGGPSGANVLTF.

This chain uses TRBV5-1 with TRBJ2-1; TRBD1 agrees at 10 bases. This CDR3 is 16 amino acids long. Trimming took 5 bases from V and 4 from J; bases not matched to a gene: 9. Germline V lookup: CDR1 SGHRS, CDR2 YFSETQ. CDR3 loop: CASRSEPGQGYNEQFF. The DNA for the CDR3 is TGCGCCAGCAGATCAGAACCGGGACAGGGGTACAATGAGCAGTTCTTC.

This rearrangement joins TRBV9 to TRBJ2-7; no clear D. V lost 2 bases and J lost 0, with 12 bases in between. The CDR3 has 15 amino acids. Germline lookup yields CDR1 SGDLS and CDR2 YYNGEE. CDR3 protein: CASSVSSTSSYEQYF. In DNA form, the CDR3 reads TGTGCCAGCAGCGTTAGTTCAACGAGCTCCTACGAGCAGTACTTC.

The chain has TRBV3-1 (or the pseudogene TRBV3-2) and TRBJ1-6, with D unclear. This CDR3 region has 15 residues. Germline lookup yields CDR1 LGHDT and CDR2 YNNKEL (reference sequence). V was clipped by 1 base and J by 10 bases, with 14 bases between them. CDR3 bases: TGTGCCAGCAGCCAAGCTTTGGGCTCCGGATCACCCCTCCACTTT. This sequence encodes CASSQALGSGSPLHF.

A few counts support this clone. The CDR3 region is CASSYSGSNTEAFF. Written as DNA, the CDR3 is TGTGCCAGCAGCTATTCAGGCTCAAACACTGAAGCTTTCTTT. The V gene is TRBV7-9, the J gene TRBJ1-1, with D unresolved. Germline loops: CDR1 SEHNR, CDR2 FQNEAQ (reference sequence). V lost 4 bases to trimming and J lost 2 bases, with 11 bases between them. The CDR3 loop spans 14 amino acids.

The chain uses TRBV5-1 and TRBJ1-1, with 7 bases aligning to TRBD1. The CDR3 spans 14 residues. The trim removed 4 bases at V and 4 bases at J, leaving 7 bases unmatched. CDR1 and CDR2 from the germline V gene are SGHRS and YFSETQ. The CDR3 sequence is CASSPRQGGTEAFF. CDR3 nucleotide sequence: TGCGCCAGCAGCCCAAGACAGGGAGGCACTGAAGCTTTCTTT.

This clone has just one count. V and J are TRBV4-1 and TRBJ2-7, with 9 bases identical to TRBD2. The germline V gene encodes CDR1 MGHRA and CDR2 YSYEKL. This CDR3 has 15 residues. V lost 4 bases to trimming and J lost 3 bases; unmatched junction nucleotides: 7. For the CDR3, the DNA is TGCGCCAGCAGCCGGGGACTAGCCGGTGGCTACGAGCAGTACTTC. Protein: CASSRGLAGGYEQYF.

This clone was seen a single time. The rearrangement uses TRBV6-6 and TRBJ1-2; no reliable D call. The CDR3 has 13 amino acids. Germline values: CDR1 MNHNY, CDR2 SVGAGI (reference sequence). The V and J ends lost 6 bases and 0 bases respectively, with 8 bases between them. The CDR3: CASRDDTNYGYTF. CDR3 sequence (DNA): TGTGCCAGCAGAGACGACACTAACTATGGCTACACCTTC.